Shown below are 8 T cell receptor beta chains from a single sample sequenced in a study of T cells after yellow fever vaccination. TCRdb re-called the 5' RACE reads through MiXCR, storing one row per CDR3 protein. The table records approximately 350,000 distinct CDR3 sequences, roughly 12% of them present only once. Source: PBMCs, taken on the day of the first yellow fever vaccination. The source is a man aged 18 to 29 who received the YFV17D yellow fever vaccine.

The CDR3: CASSPHGQGTDTQYF. In nucleotides, the CDR3 is TGTGCCAGCAGCCCCCATGGACAGGGGACAGATACGCAGTATTTT. This chain joins TRBV13 and TRBJ2-3; 9 bases line up with TRBD1. The CDR3 runs to 15 residues. The germline CDR1 and CDR2 sequences are PRHDT and FYEKMQ (reference sequence). J lost 3 bases, V lost 5 bases, and 6 bases had no gene match.

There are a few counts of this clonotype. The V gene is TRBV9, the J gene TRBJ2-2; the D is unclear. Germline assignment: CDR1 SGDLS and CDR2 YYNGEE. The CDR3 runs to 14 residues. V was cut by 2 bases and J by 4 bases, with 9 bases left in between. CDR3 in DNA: TGTGCCAGCAGCGTCACCTGGGGCACCGGGGAGCTGTTTTTT. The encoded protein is CASSVTWGTGELFF.

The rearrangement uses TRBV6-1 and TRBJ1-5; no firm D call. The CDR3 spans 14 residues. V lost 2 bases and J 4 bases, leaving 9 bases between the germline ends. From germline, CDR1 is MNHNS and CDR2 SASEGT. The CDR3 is CASSEKKGNQPQHF. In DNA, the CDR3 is TGTGCCAGCAGTGAAAAGAAAGGGAATCAGCCCCAGCATTTT.

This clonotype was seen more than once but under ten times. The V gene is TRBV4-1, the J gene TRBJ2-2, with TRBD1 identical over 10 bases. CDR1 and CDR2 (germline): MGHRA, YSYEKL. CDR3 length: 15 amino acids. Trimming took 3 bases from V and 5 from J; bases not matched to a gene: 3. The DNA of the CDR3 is TGCGCCAGCAGCCAGCCGGGACAGGGGACCGGGGAGCTGTTTTTT. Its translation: CASSQPGQGTGELFF.

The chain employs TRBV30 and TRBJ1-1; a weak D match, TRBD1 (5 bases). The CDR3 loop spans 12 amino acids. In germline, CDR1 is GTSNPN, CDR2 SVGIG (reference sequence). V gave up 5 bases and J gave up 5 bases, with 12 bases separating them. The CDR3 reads CAWGGGGTEAFF. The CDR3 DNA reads TGTGCCTGGGGAGGCGGGGGGACTGAAGCTTTCTTT.

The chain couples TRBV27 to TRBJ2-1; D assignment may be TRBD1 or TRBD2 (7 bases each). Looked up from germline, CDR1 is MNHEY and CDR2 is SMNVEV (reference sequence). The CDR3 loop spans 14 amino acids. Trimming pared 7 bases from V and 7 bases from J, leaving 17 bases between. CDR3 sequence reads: CASNIQGGGNEQFF. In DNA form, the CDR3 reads TGTGCCAGCAACATCCAGGGGGGAGGGAATGAGCAGTTCTTC.

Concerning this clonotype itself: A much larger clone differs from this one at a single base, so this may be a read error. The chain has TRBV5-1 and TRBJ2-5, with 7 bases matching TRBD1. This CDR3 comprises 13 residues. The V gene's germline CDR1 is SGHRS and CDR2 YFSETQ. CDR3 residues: CASRLQGWETQCF. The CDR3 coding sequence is TGCGCCAGCAGGCTACAGGGGTGGGAGACCCAGTGCTTC. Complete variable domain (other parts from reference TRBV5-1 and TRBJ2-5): KAGVTQTPRYLIKTRGQQVTLSCSPISGHRSVSWYQQTPGQGLQFLFEYFSETQRNKGNFPGRFSGRQFSNSRSEMNVSTLELGDSALYLCASRLQGWETQCFGPGTRLLVL.

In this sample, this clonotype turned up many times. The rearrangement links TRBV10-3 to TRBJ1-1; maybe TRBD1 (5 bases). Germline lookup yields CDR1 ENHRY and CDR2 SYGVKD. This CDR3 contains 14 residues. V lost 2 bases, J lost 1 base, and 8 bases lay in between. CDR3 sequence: CAISEGGGNTEAFF. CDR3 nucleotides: TGTGCCATCAGTGAGGGGGGAGGGAACACTGAAGCTTTCTTT.